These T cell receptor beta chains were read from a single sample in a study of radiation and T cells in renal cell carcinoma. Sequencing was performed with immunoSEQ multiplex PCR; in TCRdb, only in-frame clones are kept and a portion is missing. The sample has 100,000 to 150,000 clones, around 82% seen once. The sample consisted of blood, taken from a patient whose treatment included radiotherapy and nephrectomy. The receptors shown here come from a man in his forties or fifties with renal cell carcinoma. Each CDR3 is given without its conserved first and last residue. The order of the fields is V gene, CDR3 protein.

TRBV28,ASSLSSGGSDTQY
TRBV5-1,ASSYSLQARGDTEAF
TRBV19,ASSIISGNTEAF
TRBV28,ASSLAGAYEQY
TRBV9,ASSVVGVHSGNTIY
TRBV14,ASSPGMHYEQY
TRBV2,ASREGPLYGYT
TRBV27,ASNPRDRAWNEQF
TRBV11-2,ASSLGQSSYNEQF
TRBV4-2,ASRQTGGSNQPQH
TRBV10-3,AISEFASGDGDTQY
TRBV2,ASSDRVSNQPQH
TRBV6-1,ASTPRGMTEAF
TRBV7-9,ASSGSSYEQY
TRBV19,ASNVAGNSPLH
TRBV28,ASSLLGRDGEQY